The source of this T cell receptor beta chain is a study of blood T cell repertoires in acute mononucleosis (TCRdb year 2020). Context from the whole study: Acute-phase samples, which represented the primary response, were collected within 2 weeks of symptom onset. In acute infection, YVL-BR-specific cells made up a mean of roughly 2% of blood CD8 T cells and GLC-BM-specific cells made up a mean of approximately 1%. Mean blood EBV load was 3.5 to 4 log10 genome copies per million B cells during acute infection and 2.6 at convalescence. What the research found in general, with its limitations: Because only a fraction of each donor's blood was analyzed, sampling error might partly explain the low overlap between acute and convalescent clonotypes. The cohort comprised only a few donors, so group averages rested on very few individuals. Both chains appeared to be involved in GLC-BM selection, with public TCRbeta motifs on BV14-BJ2 and BV20-BJ1 together with a TCRalpha motif on AV5-AJ31. Persistence into convalescence was observed for only roughly 10% of unique acute clonotypes, yet most of the response was made up by these persisting clonotypes, and the remaining acute clonotypes were seemingly replaced by new diverse de novo clonotypes.

Total RNA from at least 9,500 sorted tetramer+ CD8 T cells was reverse transcribed into cDNA for TCR profiling. PCR with primers that anneal to V and J regions amplified CDR3 regions and added unique molecular identifiers to track templates. TCRalpha and TCRbeta chains were profiled using the immunoSEQ platform, including its sequencing and error-correction standards. Turning to the authors' computational methods: Clonal copy numbers were corrected for sequencing and PCR errors, and CDR3s were defined per IMGT conventions. Only productive rearrangements were analyzed, using immunoSEQ Analyzer versions 2.0 and 3.0, with gene-pairing frequencies processed further in Microsoft Excel. Circos plots were used to display V-J pairings, and MEME together with a custom motifSearch program was used to find CDR3 motifs. The probability of generation of TCR sequences was calculated using the OLGA algorithm. A clonotype seen at both visits was called persistent, a clonotype seen only at the acute visit was called nonpersistent, and a clonotype seen only at convalescence was called de novo. An amino acid clonotype used by more than one donor was defined as a public TCR. What TCRdb holds here is the immuneACCESS table cut down to in-frame rearrangements. Part of the clones is not present; checked against another copy, under half of the missing clones reflect an unresolved V gene, and the others are unexplained. Clone size and the V and J calls come from that table; the DNA yielded D and trimming. The sample table contains 550 to 800 clones; only one count was recorded for 30% to 45% of them. The ten top clones hold roughly 40% of the sample.

The sample's time point, from its label and the paper: acute infectious mononucleosis, at clinical presentation within 2 weeks of symptom onset (visit 1). The study tracked CD8 T cell responses to two immunodominant EBV epitopes, BRLF1 109 (YVL-BR) and BMLF1 280 (GLC-BM), over primary infection. Primary EBV infection was indicated by a positive serum heterophile antibody test and EBV viral capsid antigen-specific IgM. Total CD8 T cells were first enriched from PBMCs by magnetic positive selection (MACS). A FACSAria III was used to sort live CD3+ CD8+ tetramer+ cells to over 90% purity. A PE-conjugated tetramer loaded with the BMLF1 280-288 peptide was used for cell sorting. After tetramer sorting, TCR repertoires of EBV epitope-specific CD8 T cells were deep-sequenced directly ex vivo at acute infection and at convalescence. A few people aged roughly 18 to 29 with clinical acute infectious mononucleosis and laboratory evidence of primary EBV infection were used as donors. Heparinized peripheral blood was collected once when donors presented clinically with mononucleosis symptoms and a second time roughly 6 months afterward. PBMCs were isolated by Ficoll-Paque density gradient centrifugation.

Spanning cysteine to phenylalanine, the CDR3 consists of 14 amino acids. The sequence is cut down to CDR3 DNA, 42 bases in frame from base 1. Based on the germline V gene, the CDR1 and CDR2 sequences are MDHEN and SYDVKM. V loses 5 bases, J loses 2 bases, and the germline ends lie 13 bases apart. In regard to this clone: This probably arose from a read error, given a far larger clone one base away.

This material consisted of EBV GLC epitope tetramer+ CD8+ T cells sorted from PBMCs, taken during acute infectious mononucleosis. The cell subset or site label here, explained by the study, means: CD8 T cells binding tetramer with EBV BMLF1 280-288 peptide (GLC-BM). The chain uses TRBV28 and TRBJ2-7; no D segment can be confidently identified. This sequence was found in a young man with infectious mononucleosis caused by EBV. This receptor carries the CDR3 CASSARTVAYEQYF. The sequenced DNA: TGTGCCAGCAGTGCACGGACCGTTGCCTACGAGCAGTACTTC.